This T cell receptor beta chain was identified during a study of OX40 agonist ivuxolimab in advanced cancers. About the full investigation: Ivuxolimab, which targeted the costimulatory receptor OX40 (CD134), was an agonistic, fully human IgG2 monoclonal antibody. Intravenous ivuxolimab was administered to patients every 2 weeks at six dose levels: 0.01, 0.1, 0.3, 1.5, 3 and 10 mg/kg. Of the 50 to 55 patients in dose escalation, some 20 had hepatocellular carcinoma, some 15 had melanoma, 9 had renal cell carcinoma and 9 had head and neck cancer. In the dose-escalation cohort, 70% to 90% of patients were male, and the mean age was roughly 60 years with a range of roughly 23 to 79. Patients were allowed to have had prior anti-PD-1, anti-PD-L1 or anti-CTLA-4 therapy, and 40% of the dose-escalation patients had been treated with checkpoint inhibitors. Partial responses occurred in three dose-escalation patients, of whom one had hepatocellular carcinoma and two had cutaneous melanoma. Peripheral TCRbeta sequencing aimed to test whether ivuxolimab altered TCR sequence diversity and caused clonal T-cell expansion. The monotherapy dose-escalation portion (N ≈ 50 patients) of the phase I ivuxolimab trial is reported in the paper. Findings and caveats that apply to the study as a whole: The antigen specificity of the peripheral T cells that underwent clonal expansion was not determined. Clonal expansion of both CD4+ and CD8+ blood T cells was observed from baseline to week 6 at doses 0.1 to 3.0 mg/kg. In the 0.1-3.0 mg/kg groups, partial responders were among the patients with the lowest normalized peripheral clonal expansion, particularly in CD8+ T cells. Low levels of normalized T-cell clonal expansion were also seen in some patients who did not respond. On average, CD8+ T cells showed more expanded clones than CD4+ T cells after ivuxolimab.

For sequencing of the TCRbeta CDR3 region, genomic DNA was extracted from the sorted cells. The immunoSEQ Assay was used for sequencing of TCRbeta CDR3 regions. The immuneACCESS repertoire file appears here via TCRdb, limited to in-frame rearrangements. These files lack a portion of the clones; in checked studies, under half of the deficit traces to unresolved V genes, and the cause of the others is not known. Within this sample are 28,000 or so clones, with about four fifths of them counted one time only. The ten largest clonotypes hold about 23% of the sample. The trial excluded patients who had a history of autoimmune disease or who were on systemic immunosuppression. Peripheral blood for TCR sequencing was collected from all dose cohorts at baseline, on cycle 4 day 1, and on cycle 7 day 1. The samples were drawn from a first-in-human, open-label, multicenter phase I dose-escalation trial of ivuxolimab. The trial enrolled adults with locally advanced or metastatic head and neck squamous cell, hepatocellular, melanoma or renal cell carcinoma. Before TCR sequencing, CD4+ T cells and CD8+ T cells from peripheral blood were sorted into separate populations.

The CDR1 and CDR2 encoded by the germline V gene are SGHRS and YFSETQ. There are 16 amino acids in the CDR3, from cysteine to phenylalanine inclusive. Solely the CDR3 DNA is kept, with 48 bases framed from the first base. V lost 0 bases and J lost 4 bases; the stretch between them is 15 bases long. About this clone itself: The specificity of this receptor is unknown. No base quality values were provided; no much bigger clone lies one nucleotide off.

The starting material was CD4+ or CD8+ T cells sorted from blood, obtained in a trial of the OX40 agonist ivuxolimab. This sequence uses TRBV5-1 and TRBJ2-3, with no D gene named confidently. The sequence derives from an adult with an advanced solid tumor such as melanoma, head and neck, liver or kidney cancer. The CDR3 region reads CASSLGEGLIADTQYF. In nucleotides, the sequence is TGCGCCAGCAGCTTGGGGGAAGGGCTCATCGCAGATACGCAGTATTTT.